In its sample, the clone carrying this TCR beta chain was seen a few times. Its target is not known. A library of TCRbeta sequences, prepared with unique molecular identifiers, was generated. TCRdb independently ran MiXCR on the PCR reads; one entry per CDR3 protein. Among some 460,000 distinct CDR3 sequences, about 16% were seen once, and the ten largest hold around 28%. The data belong to a study of T-cell reconstitution after alpha-beta-depleted transplantation in children. Study observations and caveats: Newly made T cells mostly supplied T-cell counts and diversity one year after transplant. At around two months after transplant, the alpha-beta T cells were reportedly derived from several hundred expanded clones that came from non-depleted graft cells.

V lost 7 bases to trimming and J lost 1 base, with 19 bases between them. The CDR3 runs to 15 residues. From germline, CDR1 is DFQATT and CDR2 SNEGSKA (reference sequence). This TCR was recovered from a boy under three years old who had a stem cell transplant for Wiskott-Aldrich syndrome, so the T cells may come from the graft donor. Material: PBMCs, mostly from graft donor cells, obtained 360 days after TCRalphabeta/CD19-depleted stem cell transplant. The chain has TRBV20-1 and TRBJ1-2; D is uncertain. In nucleotides, the CDR3 is TGCAGTGTTCCTTCTCCATACGAATTTAACTATGGCTACACCTTC. Encoded protein: CSVPSPYEFNYGYTF.